This TCR beta chain was recovered during a study of shared clonotypes between healthy human individuals. Concerning this clone itself: Its specificity is unknown.

Points from the study as a whole: Blood was the sole source, and tissue repertoires probably differ. Clonotypes not shared had lower generation probabilities than those common to all four donors.

Naive CD8 cells were CD45RO-negative, positively selected for CCR7, excluding terminally differentiated effector memory CD45RA+ cells. The study drew its donors from healthy HIV-negative adults without recent acute infections or vaccinations. CDR1 and CDR2 from the germline V gene are SGHKS and YYEKEE (reference sequence). Trimming stripped 1 base from V and 1 base from J, with 6 bases between. This CDR3 region has 13 residues. As processed by the authors: ImmunoSEQ output lacked quality scores and full-length reads, limiting matched filtering. Using immunoSEQ multiplex PCR, the repertoire was profiled, and TCRdb retains in-frame clones only, with some absent. V and J calls plus clone size are reproduced from that table; the DNA served to infer D and trimming. This table has about 2 million clones, roughly 95% appearing once.

V gene TRBV5-5 combines with J gene TRBJ2-7, with D uncertain. Sequencing input: naive CD8+ T cells sorted from blood. The receptor comes from a man between 18 and 35 years old in good health. The DNA of the CDR3 is TGTGCCAGCAGCTTGAATCCGTCCTACGAGCAGTACTTC. It translates to CASSLNPSYEQYF. Using reference TRBV5-5 and TRBJ2-7 for the parts outside the CDR3, the full variable domain is DAGVTQSPTHLIKTRGQQVTLRCSPISGHKSVSWYQQVLGQGPQFIFQYYEKEERGRGNFPDRFSARQFPNYSSELNVNALLLGDSALYLCASSLNPSYEQYFGPGTRLTVT.